A single sample gave rise to the 22 T cell receptor beta chains below, sequenced in a study of beta chain features in type 1 diabetes. The study's findings and limits: TCRB CDR3s were moderately but significantly shorter in Type 1 diabetes patients in all four CD4+ subsets.

Expressed TCRB transcripts were sequenced because the isolated RNA had all been reverse transcribed beforehand. Libraries were prepared by immunoSEQ multiplex PCR; TCRdb keeps only in-frame clonotypes and omits some of them. Of 500,000 to 650,000 clones listed, 9.5% to 15% are singletons. Antigen specificity for these receptors is unknown. Specimen: naive CD4+ T cells from blood. These receptors all come from a young man with type 1 diabetes.

The chain has TRBV2 and TRBJ2-2; D unresolved. Germline V gives CDR1 SNHLY, CDR2 FYNNEI. V was shortened by 6 bases and J by 16 bases, with 18 bases between the two germline ends. This CDR3 spans 12 amino acids. The CDR3 protein is CASRPLVSFSFF. The CDR3 DNA reads as TGTGCCAGCAGGCCATTAGTCTCGTTTTCGTTTTTT.

The rearrangement joins TRBV28 to TRBJ2-7; D is ambiguous. The germline V gene has CDR1 MDHEN and CDR2 SYDVKM. The CDR3 length is 15 residues. V lost 7 bases, J lost 3 bases, and 19 bases lay in between. This CDR3 is CASTRYPSTGYEQYF. The CDR3 DNA is TGTGCCAGCACCCGTTACCCCAGTACGGGCTACGAGCAGTACTTC.

This clone was found a few times. Mismatch with germline at one junction end may stem from a read error. J is TRBJ2-7 and V is TRBV30, with 10 nucleotides matching TRBD2. The germline gives CDR1 GTSNPN, CDR2 SVGIG (reference sequence). The CDR3 length is 12 residues. The chain's CDR3 is CAWRADSGRFDF. CDR3 nucleotides: TGTGCCTGGAGGGCTGATAGCGGGAGGTTTGACTTC.

The J gene is TRBJ2-1, the V gene TRBV5-4, with a weak D call TRBD1 (5 bases). There are 14 residues in the CDR3. Trimming took off 5 bases at V and 3 bases at J, with 12 bases between the two ends. CDR1 and CDR2 (germline): SGHNT, YYREEE (reference sequence). The CDR3 region has the DNA TGTGCCAGCAGATCACAGGAGAACTACAATGAGCAGTTCTTC. Its translation: CASRSQENYNEQFF.

The chain carries TRBV7-2 and TRBJ1-4, with D possibly being TRBD1 (5 bases). Between the trimmed V and J ends, which lost 5 bases and 0 bases, there was a span of 16 bases. CDR1 is SGHTA, CDR2 FQGNSA, per germline. The CDR3 covers 17 residues. The CDR3 sequence is CASSTRGRGSTNEKLFF. The CDR3 nucleotides are TGTGCCAGCAGCACAAGAGGGAGGGGTTCAACTAATGAAAAACTGTTTTTT. The full variable domain, its missing parts supplied by reference TRBV7-2 and TRBJ1-4, is GAGVSQSPSNKVTEKGKDVELRCDPISGHTALYWYRQSLGQGLEFLIYFQGNSAPDKSGLPSDRFSAERTGGSVSTLTIQRTQQEDSAVYLCASSTRGRGSTNEKLFFGSGTQLSVL.

The V gene is TRBV10-3, the J gene TRBJ2-3; no firm D call. Germline CDR1 and CDR2: ENHRY and SYGVKD. This CDR3 region has 15 residues. Between the trimmed V and J ends, which lost 6 bases and 2 bases, there was a span of 15 bases. CDR3 amino acids: CAISRTATDTDTQYF. The DNA of the CDR3 is TGTGCCATCAGCAGGACGGCTACTGACACAGATACGCAGTATTTT.

This clone was counted only a few times. V and J are TRBV7-2 and TRBJ2-1; 12 bases map to TRBD1. This CDR3 has 15 residues. CDR1 is SGHTA, CDR2 FQGNSA, per germline. V lost 4 bases to trimming and J lost 9 bases; unmatched junction nucleotides: 7. Here the CDR3 DNA reads TGTGCCAGCAGCTCCCCGGGACAGGGGGCCGGTGAGCAGTTCTTC. It translates to CASSSPGQGAGEQFF.

The CDR3 loop is CASSYLAANTEAFF. The CDR3 coding sequence is TGTGCCAGCAGTTATCTCGCAGCGAACACTGAAGCTTTCTTT. The J gene is TRBJ1-1, the V gene TRBV6-6, with D unresolved. The germline V and J ends were trimmed by 3 bases and 1 base, with 9 bases remaining between them. The V gene's germline CDR1 is MNHNY and CDR2 SVGAGI (reference sequence). CDR3 length: 14 residues.

This clone came up a few times. The DNA of the CDR3 is TGCGCCAGCAGCCAAGATAGGACGGTCTATAATTCACCCCTCCACTTT. Protein product: CASSQDRTVYNSPLHF. This sequence joins TRBV4-3 and TRBJ1-6; no definite D call. This CDR3 has 16 residues. Germline CDR1 LGHNA, CDR2 YSLEER. V lost 0 bases and J 3 bases, leaving 9 bases between the germline ends.

The gene calls are TRBV7-9 and TRBJ2-5; 8 nucleotides align to TRBD1. Per germline, CDR1 SEHNR and CDR2 FQNEAQ (reference sequence). V lost 5 bases to trimming and J lost 5 bases; unmatched junction nucleotides: 10. CDR3 length: 15 residues. CDR3 DNA: TGTGCCAGCAGCCCTCGGACAGGGCTATCGGAGACCCAGTACTTC. Translation: CASSPRTGLSETQYF.

The chain has TRBV6-5 and TRBJ2-5; no clear D gene. This CDR3 comprises 13 residues. Germline values: CDR1 MNHEY, CDR2 SVGAGI. The V gene lost 5 bases and the J gene lost 1 base, with 8 bases spanning the gap. Here the CDR3 reads CASSMGSQETQYF. For the CDR3, the DNA is TGTGCCAGCAGTATGGGATCCCAAGAGACCCAGTACTTC.

The chain uses TRBV5-1 and TRBJ2-2; D may be TRBD1 (6 bases). Germline-derived CDR1 and CDR2 are SGHRS and YFSETQ. V was shortened by 4 bases and J by 0 bases, with 10 bases between the two germline ends. This CDR3 is 15 amino acids long. The DNA for the CDR3 is TGCGCCAGCAGCCTGGGACAACCGAACACCGGGGAGCTGTTTTTT. Protein product: CASSLGQPNTGELFF. Together with reference TRBV5-1 and TRBJ2-2, the CDR3 gives the full variable domain: KAGVTQTPRYLIKTRGQQVTLSCSPISGHRSVSWYQQTPGQGLQFLFEYFSETQRNKGNFPGRFSGRQFSNSRSEMNVSTLELGDSALYLCASSLGQPNTGELFFGEGSRLTVL.

Regarding this clone: Other DNA sequences in this specimen translate into the identical CDR3. This chain joins TRBV30 and TRBJ1-6; D is perhaps TRBD1 (5 bases). Germline-derived CDR1 and CDR2 are GTSNPN and SVGIG (reference sequence). The CDR3 consists of 15 residues. Trimming left V 4 bases short and J 10 bases short, with 20 bases between. CDR3: CAWNKGQGSGSPLHF. CDR3 nucleotides: TGTGCCTGGAACAAAGGGCAGGGCAGCGGCTCACCCCTCCACTTT.

This rearrangement joins TRBV27 to TRBJ1-5, with a weak D call TRBD1 (5 bases). The germline V and J ends were trimmed by 2 bases and 2 bases, with 13 bases remaining between them. This CDR3 region has 16 residues. Germline V gene sequence: CDR1 MNHEY, CDR2 SMNVEV (reference sequence). CDR3 amino acids: CASSLRPGRGNQPQHF. As DNA, the CDR3 is TGTGCCAGCAGTTTAAGACCGGGGCGCGGCAATCAGCCCCAGCATTTT.

This clone was observed a handful of times. The V gene is TRBV4-1, the J gene TRBJ1-2, with D possibly being TRBD1 (6 bases). Trimming stripped 3 bases from V and 7 bases from J, with 24 bases between. Germline CDR1 is MGHRA and CDR2 is YSYEKL. CDR3 length: 17 residues. The CDR3 loop is CASSQSSRGQIGSGYTF. The CDR3 DNA reads TGCGCCAGCAGCCAGTCCTCGCGCGGACAGATCGGTAGTGGCTACACCTTC.

The V and J genes are TRBV5-6 and TRBJ1-4; D gene unclear. Germline V gives CDR1 SGHDT, CDR2 YYEEEE. The ends were cut back, 6 bases at V and 0 bases at J, with 12 bases in the middle. The CDR3 loop spans 15 amino acids. CDR3 coding DNA: TGTGCCAGCACTGAAGGACGGGCAACTAATGAAAAACTGTTTTTT. This encodes CASTEGRATNEKLFF.

This clone came up a few times. CDR3 sequence (DNA): TGCGCCAGCAGCTTGGAGGCAGGGACAGAGACCCAGTACTTC. As protein: CASSLEAGTETQYF. The J gene is TRBJ2-5, the V gene TRBV5-1; D might be TRBD1 or TRBD2, each matching 5 bases. Trimming took 0 bases from V and 4 from J, leaving 10 bases between them. Per germline, CDR1 SGHRS and CDR2 YFSETQ. The CDR3 totals 14 residues.

This sequence joins TRBV4-2 and TRBJ2-2, with D unresolved. The germline gives CDR1 LGHNA, CDR2 YNFKEQ. The length of the CDR3 is 17 residues. Deletions cut 0 bases from V and 0 bases from J, with 11 bases between. DNA for the CDR3: TGTGCCAGCAGCCAAGATTTTGACGCGTCGAACACCGGGGAGCTGTTTTTT. It encodes CASSQDFDASNTGELFF.

About this clone: Distinct nucleotide sequences in the sample also encode this CDR3. This rearrangement joins TRBV7-9 to TRBJ2-7; no reliable D call. V was shortened by 3 bases and J by 0 bases, with 6 bases between the two germline ends. Per germline, CDR1 SEHNR and CDR2 FQNEAQ (reference sequence). The CDR3 is 13 residues long. In DNA form, the CDR3 reads TGTGCCAGCAGCTTCGGCAGCTCCTACGAGCAGTACTTC. Translated: CASSFGSSYEQYF.

The chain is built from TRBV29-1 and TRBJ2-3, with D perhaps TRBD1 (6 bases). V was shortened by 7 bases and J by 8 bases, with 25 bases between the two germline ends. Germline CDR1 SQVTM, CDR2 ANQGSEA. The CDR3 spans 15 residues. Here the CDR3 DNA reads TGCAGCGCCCGACGACAGGTGGGGGATTCAGGTACGCAGTATTTT. Translated, it gives CSARRQVGDSGTQYF.

In this sample, this clone turned up a few times. This chain links TRBV7-3 with TRBJ2-3, with TRBD2 as a possible D gene (8 bases). CDR3 length equals 16 residues. The V end was cut by 5 bases, the J end by 1 base, with 16 bases between. Germline V CDR1 and CDR2: SGHTA, FQGTGA. The CDR3 reads CASSLQGTRGTDTQYF. CDR3 coding DNA: TGTGCCAGCAGCCTACAGGGGACTAGAGGCACAGATACGCAGTATTTT.

This clone was seen more than once but under ten times. The chain uses TRBV5-4 and TRBJ1-1, with a possible D match to TRBD1 (6 bases). V lost 2 bases and J lost 1, with 9 bases in between. Looked up from germline, CDR1 is SGHNT and CDR2 is YYREEE (reference sequence). The CDR3 sequence is 14 residues long. The CDR3 nucleotides are TGTGCCAGCAGCTTTCTGACAGGGAACACTGAAGCTTTCTTT. It codes for CASSFLTGNTEAFF.